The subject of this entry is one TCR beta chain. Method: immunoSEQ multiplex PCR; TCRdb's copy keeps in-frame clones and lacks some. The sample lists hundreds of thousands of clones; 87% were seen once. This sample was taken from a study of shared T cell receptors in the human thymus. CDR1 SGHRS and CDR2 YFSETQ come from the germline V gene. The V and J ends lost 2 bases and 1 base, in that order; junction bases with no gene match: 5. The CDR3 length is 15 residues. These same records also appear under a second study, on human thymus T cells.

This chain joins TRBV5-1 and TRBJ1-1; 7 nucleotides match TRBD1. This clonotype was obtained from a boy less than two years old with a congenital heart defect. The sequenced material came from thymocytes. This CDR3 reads CASSLRGRSNTEAFF. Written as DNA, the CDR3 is TGCGCCAGCAGCTTAAGGGGGCGATCGAACACTGAAGCTTTCTTT.